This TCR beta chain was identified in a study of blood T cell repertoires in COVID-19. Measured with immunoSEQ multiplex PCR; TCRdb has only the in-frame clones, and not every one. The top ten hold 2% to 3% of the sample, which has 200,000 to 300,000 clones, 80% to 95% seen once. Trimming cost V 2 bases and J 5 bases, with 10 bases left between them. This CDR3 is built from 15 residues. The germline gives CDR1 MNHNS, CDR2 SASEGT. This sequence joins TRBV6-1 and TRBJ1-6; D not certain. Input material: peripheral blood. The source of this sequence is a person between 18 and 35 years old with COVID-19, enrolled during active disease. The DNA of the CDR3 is TGTGCCAGCAGTGAAAGAGGAAGAGATAATTCACCCCTCCACTTT. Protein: CASSERGRDNSPLHF.